A single T cell receptor (beta chain) is shown here with its context. Antigen: not known. CDR1 is SQVTM and CDR2 is ANQGSEA in the germline V gene. V was trimmed by 4 bases and J by 4 bases, leaving 10 bases between them. The CDR3 has 12 residues. Sample-barcoded 5' priming and a J-beta primer mix drove a second PCR of roughly 6 to 12 cycles. TCRdb recomputed calls from the 5' RACE reads with MiXCR, one row per CDR3 protein. Of some 760,000 distinct CDR3 sequences in the sample, approximately 25% were seen once. Drawing of peripheral blood yielded 8.5 to 10 milliliters from each donor. This sample was included in a study of blood T cells in healthy people across ages. Study findings and constraints: The study lacked donor CMV status, which possibly confounded expanded clonotype changes. Long-lived and aged donors differed, with more naive CD4+ cells and higher diversity in the long-lived.

This same sample was also taken into another study, of T cells of mothers and their children. That source notes: The study obtained over 9 million TCR beta CDR3 reads per mother and about 3 million per child.

The clonotype originates from a boy aged 5-17 years in good health. The chain joins TRBV29-1 to TRBJ1-2; a weak D match, TRBD1 (5 bases). The sequenced sample was blood. In nucleotides, the CDR3 is TGCAGCGTTGGAGGAGGGGTCTATGGCTACACCTTC. It yields the protein CSVGGGVYGYTF.